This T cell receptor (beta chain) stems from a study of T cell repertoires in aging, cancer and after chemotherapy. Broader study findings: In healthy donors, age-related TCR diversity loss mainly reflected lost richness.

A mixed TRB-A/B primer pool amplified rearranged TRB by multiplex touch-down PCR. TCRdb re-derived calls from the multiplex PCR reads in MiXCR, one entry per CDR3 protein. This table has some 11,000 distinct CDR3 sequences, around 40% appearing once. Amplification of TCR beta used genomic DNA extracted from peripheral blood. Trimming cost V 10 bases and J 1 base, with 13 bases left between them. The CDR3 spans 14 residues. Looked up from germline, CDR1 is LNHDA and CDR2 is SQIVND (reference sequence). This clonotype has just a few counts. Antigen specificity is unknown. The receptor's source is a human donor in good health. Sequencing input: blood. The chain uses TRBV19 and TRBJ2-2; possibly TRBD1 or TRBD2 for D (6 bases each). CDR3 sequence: CATAGTRNTGELFF. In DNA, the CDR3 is TGTGCCACCGCGGGGACAAGGAACACCGGGGAGCTGTTTTTT.